The clone carrying this TCR beta chain was observed a handful of times. This entry comes from a study of T-cell reconstitution after alpha-beta-depleted transplantation in children. After removal of 4 bases from V and 0 bases from J, the junction contained 3 bases not matched to a gene. The CDR3 spans 15 residues. Germline CDR1 reads SGHRS; CDR2 reads YFSETQ. Unique molecular identifiers were incorporated during preparation of the TCRbeta library. TCRdb recomputed calls from the PCR reads with MiXCR, one row per CDR3 protein. The sample carries 300,000 to 400,000 distinct CDR3 sequences, 13% recorded once.

The chain recombines TRBV5-1 with TRBJ2-1; the match to TRBD2 covers 8 bases. The sequence was obtained from a human donor who donated a stem cell graft to a child with Fanconi anemia. The sample was PBMCs, taken from the stem cell graft. CDR3 bases: TGCGCCAGCAGCCTTAGCGGGATCTCCTACAATGAGCAGTTCTTC. It specifies CASSLSGISYNEQFF.